What follows is one T cell receptor (beta chain) and its context. Its antigen is unknown. The data were taken from a study of T cell responses to AZD1222 COVID-19 vaccine. The study's findings and limits: Only a handful of AZD1222 recipients tested seropositive at baseline. CD4 TCRs covered the whole spike, strongest at regions 160-218 and 743-854. Increases in Spike-specific TCR breadth and depth were seen after two AZD1222 doses. Repertoires in all cases were sampled only once the peak T cell response had passed.

Clones were sequenced by immunoSEQ multiplex PCR, and TCRdb holds only the in-frame ones, with some missing. The sample lists roughly 130,000 clones; about 91% were seen once. The TCR originated in an adult in good health. The sample here was peripheral blood, taken on day 0 of AZD1222 vaccination.

For the CDR3, the DNA is TGTGCCAGCAGCCAAGATGTGGGGTTTGGAAACACCATATATTTT. Residues: CASSQDVGFGNTIYF. The genes are TRBV4-2 and TRBJ1-3; no firm D call. V gave up 0 bases and J gave up 3 bases, with 9 bases separating them. There are 15 residues in the CDR3. Germline-derived CDR1 and CDR2 are LGHNA and YNFKEQ.